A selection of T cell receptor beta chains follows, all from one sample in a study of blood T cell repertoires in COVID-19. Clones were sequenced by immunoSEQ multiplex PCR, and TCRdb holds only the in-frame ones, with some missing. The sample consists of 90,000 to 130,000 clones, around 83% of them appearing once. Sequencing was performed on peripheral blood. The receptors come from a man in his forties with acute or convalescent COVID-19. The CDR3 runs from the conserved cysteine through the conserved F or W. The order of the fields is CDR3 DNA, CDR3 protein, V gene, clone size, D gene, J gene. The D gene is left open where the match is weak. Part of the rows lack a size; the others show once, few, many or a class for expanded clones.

TGCGCCAGCAGGCTGGGACAGGGGAACACCGGGGAGCTGTTTTTT CASRLGQGNTGELFF TRBV5-1 NA TRBD1 TRBJ2-2
TGTGCCAGCAGCTTGAGCACCTCTGGGGCCAACGTCCTGACTTTC CASSLSTSGANVLTF TRBV7-3 NA NA TRBJ2-6
TGTGCCAGCAGGGACCCAGGGGGCGGCGATGAAAAACTGTTTTTT CASRDPGGGDEKLFF TRBV6-6 NA TRBD1 TRBJ1-4
TGTGCCAGCAGCAATCGACAGGGAATTGCGTACGAGCAGTACTTC CASSNRQGIAYEQYF TRBV7-6 once TRBD1 TRBJ2-7
TGTGCCAGCAGTTACCGGACAGGGGGCGGAGAAAAACTGTTTTTT CASSYRTGGGEKLFF TRBV6-6 NA TRBD1 TRBJ1-4
TGTGCCAGCAGCAAAGGGGGACTAGCGGGAGCTGAGTACTTC CASSKGGLAGAEYF TRBV21-1 NA NA TRBJ2-7
TGCGCCAGCAGCTTGAGGGAAGGGGCTGGCACCGGGGAGCTGTTTTTT CASSLREGAGTGELFF TRBV5-1 NA NA TRBJ2-2
TGTGCCAGCAGCTCGACCCGGCGGGGGACGCGTGAGACCCAGTACTTC CASSSTRRGTRETQYF TRBV7-9 NA TRBD2 TRBJ2-5
TGTGCCAGTAGGGGACTAGACTCGCGTACCGGGGAGCTGTTTTTT CASRGLDSRTGELFF TRBV19 NA TRBD2 TRBJ2-2
TGCGCCAGCAGTGTTACCGGGAGCTCCTACAATGAGCAGTTCTTC CASSVTGSSYNEQFF TRBV10-1 NA NA TRBJ2-1
TGTGCCAGCAGCGGAGCGGGCGGCCAAGAGACCCAGTACTTC CASSGAGGQETQYF TRBV5-4 NA NA TRBJ2-5
TGTGCCAGCAGCTCTAGGGCGGGGATCTCCTACGAGCAGTACTTC CASSSRAGISYEQYF TRBV7-9 NA NA TRBJ2-7
TGTGCCAGCAGTGAAAGGGGCTGGGATGGAAACACCATATATTTT CASSERGWDGNTIYF TRBV6-1 NA NA TRBJ1-3
TGCGCCAGCAGCCAAGATGGCGCGGCGTACACTGAAGCTTTCTTT CASSQDGAAYTEAFF TRBV4-1 NA NA TRBJ1-1
TGTGCCAGCAGCCGGGGGACTAGACAAGAGACCCAGTACTTC CASSRGTRQETQYF TRBV7-2 NA TRBD2 TRBJ2-5
TGTGCCAGCAGCTTCACAGGGGGCAATCAGCCCCAGCATTTT CASSFTGGNQPQHF TRBV11-2 NA TRBD1 TRBJ1-5
TGTGCCAGCAGTCCAAATTTCAGCGAGCAGTACTTC CASSPNFSEQYF TRBV12-3/TRBV12-4 NA NA TRBJ2-7
TGTGCCAGCAGTTTAGGGAGTCGGGCCTACAATGAGCAGTTCTTC CASSLGSRAYNEQFF TRBV28 NA NA TRBJ2-1
TGTGCCAGCAGCCCTTCTTTCCTGAGCTCCTACAATGAGCAGTTCTTC CASSPSFLSSYNEQFF TRBV16 NA NA TRBJ2-1
TGCAGCGTTGAACTAGCGGGAGGACAGTACATTCAGTACTTC CSVELAGGQYIQYF TRBV29-1 few TRBD2 TRBJ2-4
TGTGCCAGTAGTATGGGTGAAGCGGGGGGGCCCTACAATGAGCAGTTCTTC CASSMGEAGGPYNEQFF TRBV19 NA TRBD2 TRBJ2-1
TGTGCCAGCAGTTACGCGCGGGGCAGCACAGATACGCAGTATTTT CASSYARGSTDTQYF TRBV6-5 NA NA TRBJ2-3
TGTGCCAGCAGTTCCCCCTCCGGCTCTGGGGCCAACGTCCTGACTTTC CASSSPSGSGANVLTF TRBV28 NA NA TRBJ2-6
TGTGCTAGTGGTAGCGGGGGCCACGAGCAGTACTTC CASGSGGHEQYF TRBV12-5 NA TRBD2 TRBJ2-7
TGTGCCAGCAGTGGACAGGAGAGTCAGCCCCAGCATTTT CASSGQESQPQHF TRBV12-3/TRBV12-4 NA TRBD1 TRBJ1-5
TGCGCCAGCAGTGAGTCGGGCCAGGGTAATCTCTATGGCTACACCTTC CASSESGQGNLYGYTF TRBV10-1 NA NA TRBJ1-2
TGTGCCAGCAGTTACCCCGGGTCTAGCGGGAGGTTCACAGATACGCAGTATTTT CASSYPGSSGRFTDTQYF TRBV6-2/TRBV6-3 once TRBD2 TRBJ2-3
TGTGCCAGCAGCTTGGCCGAAAAAGGGGGCACCCCCTATGGCTACACCTTC CASSLAEKGGTPYGYTF TRBV5-6 NA TRBD1 TRBJ1-2
TGTGCCAGCAGGCAGCAACGGGAGCAGCCCCAGCATTTT CASRQQREQPQHF TRBV2 NA NA TRBJ1-5
TGTGCCAGCAGTGAGGCGGGAGAGAGCACCGGGGAGCTGTTTTTT CASSEAGESTGELFF TRBV2 NA TRBD2 TRBJ2-2
TGTGCCAGCAGCTCATCCACCGGCCAAGAGACCCAGTACTTC CASSSSTGQETQYF TRBV7-9 NA NA TRBJ2-5
TGTGCCAGCTCACCCGGACAGCCTCCCTACGAGCAGTACTTC CASSPGQPPYEQYF TRBV18 NA NA TRBJ2-7
TGTGCCAGCAGCGTAGACAGGGTCGCGACCGGGGAGCTGTTTTTT CASSVDRVATGELFF TRBV9 NA NA TRBJ2-2
TGTGCCAGCAGCTTCGCCCCGGGAGATTTTGACGAGCAGTACTTC CASSFAPGDFDEQYF TRBV11-1 once NA TRBJ2-7
TGCGCCAGCAGTCATGGGACAGGGGGCATCACCGGGGAGCTGTTTTTT CASSHGTGGITGELFF TRBV5-1 once TRBD1 TRBJ2-2
TGCGCCAGCAGGATGACTAGCGGGGGGCCGAACAATGAGCAGTTCTTC CASRMTSGGPNNEQFF TRBV10-2 NA TRBD2 TRBJ2-1
TGTGCCAGCTCACCACGGACAGGAGAACTCTCTGGAAACACCATATATTTT CASSPRTGELSGNTIYF TRBV18 NA TRBD1 TRBJ1-3
TGTGCCAGCAGCTTCTCCGGGACAGGGAACCAAAACATTCAGTACTTC CASSFSGTGNQNIQYF TRBV7-2 once TRBD1 TRBJ2-4
TGTGCCAGCAGCACTCCGGAGGGGGGGCGTACTGAAGCTTTCTTT CASSTPEGGRTEAFF TRBV13 NA NA TRBJ1-1
TGTGCCAGCAGCATTCCGGGACAGGGGGCCGGCTACGAGCAGTACTTC CASSIPGQGAGYEQYF TRBV5-6 NA TRBD1 TRBJ2-7
TGTGCCAGCCTAGAGGCCGAAAGCTCTGGAAACACCATATATTTT CASLEAESSGNTIYF TRBV6-4 NA NA TRBJ1-3
TGTGCCAGCACCTCCGGCGAGGTTGAGAATGAAAAACTGTTTTTT CASTSGEVENEKLFF TRBV28 NA NA TRBJ1-4
TGTGCCACCAGTGAACGTACTAGCGGGGTTCTCAAAGATACGCAGTATTTT CATSERTSGVLKDTQYF TRBV24-1 NA TRBD2 TRBJ2-3
TGTGCCAGCAGCCGGGGGAACGAGCAGTACTTC CASSRGNEQYF TRBV9 NA NA TRBJ2-7
TGTGCCAGCAGCTTAACGGGACAGGGGGTCTCACCCCTCCACTTT CASSLTGQGVSPLHF TRBV7-3 few TRBD1 TRBJ1-6
TGTGCCAGCTCACCACCGGGGAGGGGAGGCTACGAGCAGTACTTC CASSPPGRGGYEQYF TRBV18 NA TRBD2 TRBJ2-7